This is a list of T cell receptor beta chains from one sample in a study of T cells in localized non-small cell lung cancer. Sequencing was performed with immunoSEQ multiplex PCR; in TCRdb, only in-frame clones are kept and a portion is missing. The repertoire holds roughly 90,000 clones, with approximately 90% as singletons. Specimen: PBMCs, collected before any cancer treatment. Receptors originate from a woman aged 35 to 70 with stage II squamous cell lung carcinoma. CDR3s include the opening cysteine and the closing phenylalanine or tryptophan. D genes are given only for firm matches. Size is stated for part of the rows, as once, few or many counts, or as a class when the clone is expanded.

CDR3	DNA	V	J	size	D
CASSIRGYGERDTQYF	TGTGCCAGTAGTATAAGGGGTTACGGGGAGCGGGATACGCAGTATTTT	TRBV19	TRBJ2-3	-	-
CASSGQGNEQFF	TGCGCCAGCAGTGGACAGGGCAATGAGCAGTTCTTC	TRBV10-2	TRBJ2-1	-	TRBD1
CASSVGQSLHNEKLFF	TGTGCCAGCAGCGTCGGACAGTCCTTACATAATGAAAAACTGTTTTTT	TRBV5-4	TRBJ1-4	once	-
CASSQGGGADTQYF	TGTGCCAGCAGCCAGGGGGGGGGCGCAGATACGCAGTATTTT	TRBV7-2	TRBJ2-3	-	-
CASSGAGGNNEQFF	TGTGCCAGCAGTGGAGCGGGGGGGAACAATGAGCAGTTCTTC	TRBV6-4	TRBJ2-1	-	TRBD2
CASSGLAGGIGELFF	TGTGCCAGCAGCGGACTAGCGGGAGGGATCGGGGAGCTGTTTTTT	TRBV7-8	TRBJ2-2	-	TRBD2
CASSLGQIPSTDTQYF	TGTGCCAGTAGTTTAGGACAGATCCCTAGCACAGATACGCAGTATTTT	TRBV19	TRBJ2-3	-	-
CASKEFDRADQPQHF	TGTGCCAGCAAGGAATTTGACAGGGCCGATCAGCCCCAGCATTTT	TRBV6-1	TRBJ1-5	few	TRBD1
CASSDESKQGKGEQFF	TGCGCCAGCAGTGACGAGTCAAAACAGGGGAAAGGGGAGCAGTTCTTC	TRBV10-1	TRBJ2-1	once	TRBD1
CASRSGTGDEQYF	TGTGCCAGCAGATCCGGGACAGGAGACGAGCAGTACTTC	TRBV2	TRBJ2-7	-	TRBD1
CASTGLHEQFF	TGCGCCAGCACAGGGCTACATGAGCAGTTCTTC	TRBV5-1	TRBJ2-1	-	-
CASSDWAGGRDEQYF	TGTGCCAGCAGTGATTGGGCTGGAGGTAGGGACGAGCAGTACTTC	TRBV2	TRBJ2-7	-	-
CASSFGQANTGELFF	TGCGCCAGCAGCTTCGGACAGGCGAACACCGGGGAGCTGTTTTTT	TRBV5-1	TRBJ2-2	-	TRBD1
CATSRRSRTGIYGYTF	TGTGCCACCAGCAGACGCTCCAGGACAGGGATTTATGGCTACACCTTC	TRBV15	TRBJ1-2	-	TRBD1
CASRREGNTGELFF	TGTGCCAGCAGGCGGGAGGGGAACACCGGGGAGCTGTTTTTT	TRBV6-5	TRBJ2-2	-	TRBD2
CASSRNTEAFF	TGTGCCAGCAGTAGGAACACTGAAGCTTTCTTT	TRBV6-5	TRBJ1-1	once	-
CASSHLGATGELFF	TGTGCCAGCAGCCACCTCGGAGCCACCGGGGAGCTGTTTTTT	TRBV6-5	TRBJ2-2	-	-
CASSLYGSNYGYTF	TGTGCCAGCAGCTTATACGGTTCCAACTATGGCTACACCTTC	TRBV7-2	TRBJ1-2	-	-
CASSLWGLAAYNEQFF	TGCGCCAGCAGCTTGTGGGGCCTAGCGGCCTACAATGAGCAGTTCTTC	TRBV5-1	TRBJ2-1	-	TRBD2
CASSRGGQAPTGAFF	TGTGCCAGCAGCCGAGGGGGACAGGCTCCCACCGGGGCTTTCTTT	TRBV5-4	TRBJ1-1	-	TRBD1
CASSGPTGAMNTGELFF	TGCGCCAGCAGTGGCCCGACGGGGGCGATGAACACCGGGGAGCTGTTTTTT	TRBV10-1	TRBJ2-2	-	-
CASSAPSGSRGYEQYF	TGTGCCAGCAGTGCCCCTAGCGGGAGTAGGGGATACGAGCAGTACTTC	TRBV6-1	TRBJ2-7	-	TRBD2
CSFKGGAGGETQYF	TGCAGCTTCAAAGGGGGAGCGGGTGGAGAGACCCAGTACTTC	TRBV29-1	TRBJ2-5	few	-
CASSLAGGYTDTQYF	TGTGCCAGCAGCTTAGCGGGGGGATACACAGATACGCAGTATTTT	TRBV5-4	TRBJ2-3	-	TRBD2
CASSPWDTQETQYF	TGTGCCAGCAGTCCCTGGGACACCCAAGAGACCCAGTACTTC	TRBV28	TRBJ2-5	-	-